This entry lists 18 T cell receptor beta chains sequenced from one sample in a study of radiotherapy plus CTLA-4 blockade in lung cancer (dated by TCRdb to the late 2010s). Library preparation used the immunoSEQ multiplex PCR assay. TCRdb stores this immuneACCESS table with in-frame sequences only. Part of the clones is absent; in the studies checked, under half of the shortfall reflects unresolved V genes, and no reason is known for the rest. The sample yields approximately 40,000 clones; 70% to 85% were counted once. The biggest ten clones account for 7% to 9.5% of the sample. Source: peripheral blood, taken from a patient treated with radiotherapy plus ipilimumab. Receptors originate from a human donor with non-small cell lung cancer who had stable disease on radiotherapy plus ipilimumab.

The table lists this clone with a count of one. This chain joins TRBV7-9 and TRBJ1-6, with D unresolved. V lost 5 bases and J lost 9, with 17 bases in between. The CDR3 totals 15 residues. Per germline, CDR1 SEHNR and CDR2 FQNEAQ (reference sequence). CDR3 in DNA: TGTGCCAGCAGCACCATGGAGGCCCCCAGTTCACCCCTCCACTTT. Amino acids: CASSTMEAPSSPLHF.

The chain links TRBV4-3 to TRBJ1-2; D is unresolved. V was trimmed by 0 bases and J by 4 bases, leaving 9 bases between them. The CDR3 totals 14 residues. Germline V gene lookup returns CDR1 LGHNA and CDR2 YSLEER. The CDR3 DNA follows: TGCGCCAGCAGCCAAGACGAGGGAGGCTATGGCTACACCTTC. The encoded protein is CASSQDEGGYGYTF.

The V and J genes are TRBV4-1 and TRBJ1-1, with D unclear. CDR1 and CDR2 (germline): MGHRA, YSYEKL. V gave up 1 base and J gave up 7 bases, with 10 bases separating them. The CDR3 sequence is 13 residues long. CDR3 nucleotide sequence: TGCGCCAGCAGCCAAGGGACGGTTCGTGAAGCTTTCTTT. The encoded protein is CASSQGTVREAFF.

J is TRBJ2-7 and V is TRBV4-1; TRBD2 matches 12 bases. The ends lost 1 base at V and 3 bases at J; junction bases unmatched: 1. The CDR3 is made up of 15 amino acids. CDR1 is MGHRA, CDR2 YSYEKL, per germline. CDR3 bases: TGCGCCAGCAGCCAAGTGGGACTAGCGGGCTACGAGCAGTACTTC. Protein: CASSQVGLAGYEQYF.

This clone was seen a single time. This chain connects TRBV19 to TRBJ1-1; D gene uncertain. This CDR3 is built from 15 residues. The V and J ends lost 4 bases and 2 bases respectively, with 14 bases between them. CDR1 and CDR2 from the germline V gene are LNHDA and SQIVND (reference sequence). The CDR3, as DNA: TGTGCCAGTAGTAAGTCCCCGGTTGGTAACACTGAAGCTTTCTTT. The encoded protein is CASSKSPVGNTEAFF. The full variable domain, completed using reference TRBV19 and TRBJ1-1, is DGGITQSPKYLFRKEGQNVTLSCEQNLNHDAMYWYRQDPGQGLRLIYYSQIVNDFQKGDIAEGYSVSREKKESFPLTVTSAQKNPTAFYLCASSKSPVGNTEAFFGQGTRLTVV.

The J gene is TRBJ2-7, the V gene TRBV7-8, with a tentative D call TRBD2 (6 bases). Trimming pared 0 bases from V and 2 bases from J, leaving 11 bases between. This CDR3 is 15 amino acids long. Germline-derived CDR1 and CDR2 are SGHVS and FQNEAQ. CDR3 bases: TGTGCCAGCAGCTTAGCGATCACTAGCACCTACGAGCAGTACGTC. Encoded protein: CASSLAITSTYEQYV.

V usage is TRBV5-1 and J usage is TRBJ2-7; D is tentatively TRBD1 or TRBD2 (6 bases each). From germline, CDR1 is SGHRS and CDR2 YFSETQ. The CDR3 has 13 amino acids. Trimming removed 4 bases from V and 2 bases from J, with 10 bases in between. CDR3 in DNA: TGCGCCAGCAGCCCCGGGGGCCCCTACGAGCAGTACTTC. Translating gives CASSPGGPYEQYF.

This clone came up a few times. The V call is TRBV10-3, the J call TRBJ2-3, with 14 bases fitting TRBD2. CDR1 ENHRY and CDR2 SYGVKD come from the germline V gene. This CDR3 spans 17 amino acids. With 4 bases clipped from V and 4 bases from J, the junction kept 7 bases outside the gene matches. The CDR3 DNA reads TGTGCCATCAGTGGGACCGGGACTAGCGGGGGCGCAGATACGCAGTATTTT. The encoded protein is CAISGTGTSGGADTQYF.

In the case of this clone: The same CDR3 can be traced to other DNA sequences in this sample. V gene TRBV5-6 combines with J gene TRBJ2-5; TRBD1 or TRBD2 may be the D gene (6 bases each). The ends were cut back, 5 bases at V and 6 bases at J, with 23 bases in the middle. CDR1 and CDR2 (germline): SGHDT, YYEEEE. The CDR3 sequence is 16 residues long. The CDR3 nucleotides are TGTGCCAGCAGTTCCAATAAGCGCAGGGGAGGCAAGACCCAGTACTTC. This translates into CASSSNKRRGGKTQYF.

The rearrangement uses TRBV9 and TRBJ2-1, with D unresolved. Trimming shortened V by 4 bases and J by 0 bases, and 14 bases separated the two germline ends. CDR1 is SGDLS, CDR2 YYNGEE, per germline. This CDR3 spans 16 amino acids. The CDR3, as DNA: TGTGCCAGCAGCCCCCCGAGGCCTCGCTCCTACAATGAGCAGTTCTTC. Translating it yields CASSPPRPRSYNEQFF.

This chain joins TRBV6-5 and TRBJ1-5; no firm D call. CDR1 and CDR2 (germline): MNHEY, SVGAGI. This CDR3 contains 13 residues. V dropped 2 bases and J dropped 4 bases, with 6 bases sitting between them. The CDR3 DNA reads TGTGCCAGCAGTTACGACAAGAATCAGCCCCAGCATTTT. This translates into CASSYDKNQPQHF.

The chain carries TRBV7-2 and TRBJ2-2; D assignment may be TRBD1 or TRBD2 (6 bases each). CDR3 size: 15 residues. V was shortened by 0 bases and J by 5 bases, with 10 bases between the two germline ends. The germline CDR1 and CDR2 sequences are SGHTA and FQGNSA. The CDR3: CASSLARGATGELFF. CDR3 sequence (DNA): TGTGCCAGCAGCTTAGCGAGGGGGGCTACCGGGGAGCTGTTTTTT.

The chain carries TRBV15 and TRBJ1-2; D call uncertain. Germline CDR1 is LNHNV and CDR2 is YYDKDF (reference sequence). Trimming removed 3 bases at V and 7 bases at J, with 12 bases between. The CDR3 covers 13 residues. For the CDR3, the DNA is TGTGCCACCAGCAGGGGAAGTAGAAGTGGCTACACCTTC. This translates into CATSRGSRSGYTF.

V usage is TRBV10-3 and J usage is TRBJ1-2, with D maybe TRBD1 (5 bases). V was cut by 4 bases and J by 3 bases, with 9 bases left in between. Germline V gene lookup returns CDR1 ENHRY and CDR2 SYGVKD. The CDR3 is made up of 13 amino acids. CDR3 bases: TGTGCCATCAGTGTCCAGGGATACTATGGCTACACCTTC. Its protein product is CAISVQGYYGYTF.

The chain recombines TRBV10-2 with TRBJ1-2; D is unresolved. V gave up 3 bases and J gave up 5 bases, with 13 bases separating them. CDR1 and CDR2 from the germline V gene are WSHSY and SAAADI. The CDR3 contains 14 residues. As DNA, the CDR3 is TGCGCCAGCAGTGAACTGCGTCTGGTGTATGGCTACACCTTC. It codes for CASSELRLVYGYTF.

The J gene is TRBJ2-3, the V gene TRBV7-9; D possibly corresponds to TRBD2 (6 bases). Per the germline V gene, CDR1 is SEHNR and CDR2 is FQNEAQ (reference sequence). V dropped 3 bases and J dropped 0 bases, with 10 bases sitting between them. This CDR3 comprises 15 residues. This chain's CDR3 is CASSLRELSTDTQYF. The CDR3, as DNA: TGTGCCAGCAGCTTGCGGGAACTTAGCACAGATACGCAGTATTTT.

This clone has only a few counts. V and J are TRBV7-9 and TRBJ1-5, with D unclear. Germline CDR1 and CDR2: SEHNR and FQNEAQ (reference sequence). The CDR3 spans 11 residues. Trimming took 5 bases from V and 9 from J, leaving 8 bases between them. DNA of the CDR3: TGTGCCAGCAGCGAGGGTGGGCCCCAGCATTTT. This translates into CASSEGGPQHF.

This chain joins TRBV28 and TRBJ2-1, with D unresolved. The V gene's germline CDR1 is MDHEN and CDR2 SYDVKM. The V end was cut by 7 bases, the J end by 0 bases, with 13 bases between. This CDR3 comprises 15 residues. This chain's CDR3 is CASNSDVYSYNEQFF. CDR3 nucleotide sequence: TGTGCCAGCAACTCGGACGTTTACTCCTACAATGAGCAGTTCTTC.